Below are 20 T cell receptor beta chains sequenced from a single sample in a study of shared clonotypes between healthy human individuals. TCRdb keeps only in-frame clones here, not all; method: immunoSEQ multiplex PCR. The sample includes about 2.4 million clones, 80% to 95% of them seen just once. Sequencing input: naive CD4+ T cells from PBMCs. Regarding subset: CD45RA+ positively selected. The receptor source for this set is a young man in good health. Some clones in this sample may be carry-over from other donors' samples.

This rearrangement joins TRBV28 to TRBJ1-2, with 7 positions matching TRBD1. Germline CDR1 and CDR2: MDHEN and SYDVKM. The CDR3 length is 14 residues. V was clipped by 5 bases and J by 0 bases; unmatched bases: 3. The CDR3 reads CASSDRDTNYGYTF. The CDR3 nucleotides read TGTGCCAGCAGTGACAGGGACACTAACTATGGCTACACCTTC.

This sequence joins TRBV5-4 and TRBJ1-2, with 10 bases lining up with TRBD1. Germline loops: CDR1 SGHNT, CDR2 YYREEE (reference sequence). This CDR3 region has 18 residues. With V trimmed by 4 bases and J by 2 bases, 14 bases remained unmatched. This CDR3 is CASSLLDRGGKGNYGYTF. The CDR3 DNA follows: TGTGCCAGCAGCCTACTGGACAGGGGGGGAAAAGGCAACTATGGCTACACCTTC.

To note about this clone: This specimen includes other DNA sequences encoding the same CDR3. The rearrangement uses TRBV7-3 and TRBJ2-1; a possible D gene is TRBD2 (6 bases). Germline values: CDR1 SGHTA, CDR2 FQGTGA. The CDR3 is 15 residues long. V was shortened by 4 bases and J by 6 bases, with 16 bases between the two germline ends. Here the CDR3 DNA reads TGTGCCAGCAGCTCCCCCGGGGGAGCGGGCAATGAGCAGTTCTTC. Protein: CASSSPGGAGNEQFF.

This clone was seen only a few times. The CDR3 sequence: CASSQRRGFDNQPQHF. The DNA of the CDR3 is TGTGCCAGCAGCCAACGTCGGGGGTTTGACAATCAGCCCCAGCATTTT. The rearrangement links TRBV4-2 to TRBJ1-5; possible D gene TRBD1, 5 bases. Trimming stripped 2 bases from V and 3 bases from J, with 14 bases between. The CDR3 is 16 residues long. The V gene's germline CDR1 is LGHNA and CDR2 YNFKEQ.

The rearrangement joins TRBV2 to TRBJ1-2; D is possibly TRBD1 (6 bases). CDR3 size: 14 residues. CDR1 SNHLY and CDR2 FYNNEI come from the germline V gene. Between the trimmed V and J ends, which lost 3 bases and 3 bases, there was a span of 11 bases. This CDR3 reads CASSDNRVDYGYTF. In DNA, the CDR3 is TGTGCCAGCAGTGATAACAGGGTAGACTATGGCTACACCTTC.

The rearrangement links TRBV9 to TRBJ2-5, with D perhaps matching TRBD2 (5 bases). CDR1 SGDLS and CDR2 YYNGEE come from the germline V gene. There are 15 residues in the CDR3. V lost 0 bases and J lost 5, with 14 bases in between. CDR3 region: CASSVEASTRETQYF. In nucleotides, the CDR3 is TGTGCCAGCAGCGTAGAAGCTAGCACGCGGGAGACCCAGTACTTC. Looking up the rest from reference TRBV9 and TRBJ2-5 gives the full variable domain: DSGVTQTPKHLITATGQRVTLRCSPRSGDLSVYWYQQSLDQGLQFLIQYYNGEERAKGNILERFSAQQFPDLHSELNLSSLELGDSALYFCASSVEASTRETQYFGPGTRLLVL.

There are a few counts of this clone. The CDR3 DNA reads TGTGCCAGCAGCGTCGTGGGAGCAGGGGCTTTTAACACTGAAGCTTTCTTT. This translates into CASSVVGAGAFNTEAFF. The chain has TRBV9 and TRBJ1-1; possibly TRBD1 for D (6 bases). CDR3 length: 17 amino acids. From germline, CDR1 is SGDLS and CDR2 YYNGEE. Trimming left V 2 bases short and J 2 bases short, with 19 bases between.

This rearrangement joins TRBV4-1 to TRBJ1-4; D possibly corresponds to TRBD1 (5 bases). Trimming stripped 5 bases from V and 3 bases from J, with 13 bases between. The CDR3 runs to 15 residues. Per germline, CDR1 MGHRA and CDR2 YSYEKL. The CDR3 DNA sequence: TGCGCCAGCAGCTGGGGGGGGAAAGCTAATGAAAAACTGTTTTTT. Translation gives CASSWGGKANEKLFF.

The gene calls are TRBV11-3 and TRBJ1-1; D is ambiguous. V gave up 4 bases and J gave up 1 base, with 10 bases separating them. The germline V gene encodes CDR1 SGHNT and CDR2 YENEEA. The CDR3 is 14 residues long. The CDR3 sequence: CASSYSGSNTEAFF. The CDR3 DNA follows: TGTGCCAGCAGCTATTCGGGTTCGAACACTGAAGCTTTCTTT. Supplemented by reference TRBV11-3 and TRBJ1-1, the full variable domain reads EAGVVQSPRYKIIEKKQPVAFWCNPISGHNTLYWYLQNLGQGPELLIRYENEEAVDDSQLPKDRFSAERLKGVDSTLKIQPAELGDSAVYLCASSYSGSNTEAFFGQGTRLTVV.

CDR3 sequence (DNA): TGTGCCAGCAGCTCGGACGGAGCCACCGGGGAGCTGTTTTTT. Its translation: CASSSDGATGELFF. The chain uses TRBV5-5 and TRBJ2-2; D not certain. The CDR3 is 14 residues long. V was clipped by 3 bases and J by 4 bases, with 10 bases between them. Germline values: CDR1 SGHKS, CDR2 YYEKEE (reference sequence).

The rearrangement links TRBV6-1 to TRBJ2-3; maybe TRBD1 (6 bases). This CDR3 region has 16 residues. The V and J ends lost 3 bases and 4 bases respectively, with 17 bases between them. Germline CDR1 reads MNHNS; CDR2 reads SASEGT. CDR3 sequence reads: CASSDTRGRFPDTQYF. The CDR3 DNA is TGTGCCAGCAGTGACACCAGGGGAAGATTCCCAGATACGCAGTATTTT.

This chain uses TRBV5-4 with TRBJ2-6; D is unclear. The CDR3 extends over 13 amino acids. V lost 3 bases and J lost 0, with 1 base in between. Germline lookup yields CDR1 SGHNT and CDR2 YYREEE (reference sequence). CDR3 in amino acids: CASSYSGANVLTF. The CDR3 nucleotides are TGTGCCAGCAGCTACTCTGGGGCCAACGTCCTGACTTTC.

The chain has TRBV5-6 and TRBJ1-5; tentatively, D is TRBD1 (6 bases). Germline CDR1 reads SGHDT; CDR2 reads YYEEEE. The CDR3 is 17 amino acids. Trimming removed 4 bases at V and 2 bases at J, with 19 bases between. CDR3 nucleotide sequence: TGTGCCAGCAGCCCTGGTCTAGCAGGGGAAGGCAATCAGCCCCAGCATTTT. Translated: CASSPGLAGEGNQPQHF.

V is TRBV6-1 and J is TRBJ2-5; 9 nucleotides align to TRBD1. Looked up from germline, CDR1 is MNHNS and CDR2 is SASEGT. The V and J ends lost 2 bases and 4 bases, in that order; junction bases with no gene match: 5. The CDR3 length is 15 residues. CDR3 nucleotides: TGTGCCAGCAGTGAACCGGACAGGGGACGAGAGACCCAGTACTTC. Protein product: CASSEPDRGRETQYF.

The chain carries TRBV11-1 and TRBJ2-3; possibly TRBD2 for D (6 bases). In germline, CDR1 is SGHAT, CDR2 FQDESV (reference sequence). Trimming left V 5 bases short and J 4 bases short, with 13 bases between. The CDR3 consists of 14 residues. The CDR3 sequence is CASSTRTKPDTQYF. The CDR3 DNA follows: TGTGCCAGCAGCACCCGGACTAAACCAGATACGCAGTATTTT.

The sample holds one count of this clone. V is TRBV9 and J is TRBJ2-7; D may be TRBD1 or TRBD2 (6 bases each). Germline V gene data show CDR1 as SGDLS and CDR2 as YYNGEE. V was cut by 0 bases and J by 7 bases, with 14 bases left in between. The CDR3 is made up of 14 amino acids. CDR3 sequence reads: CASSVGGAPLEQYF. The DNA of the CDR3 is TGTGCCAGCAGCGTAGGGGGGGCCCCATTGGAGCAGTACTTC.

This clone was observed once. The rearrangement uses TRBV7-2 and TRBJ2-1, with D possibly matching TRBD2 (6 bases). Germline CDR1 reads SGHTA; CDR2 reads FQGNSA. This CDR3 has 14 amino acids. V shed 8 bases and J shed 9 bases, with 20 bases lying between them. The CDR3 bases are TGTGCCAGCGAGAAGGCGGGGAAGGGAAGTGAGCAGTTCTTC. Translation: CASEKAGKGSEQFF.

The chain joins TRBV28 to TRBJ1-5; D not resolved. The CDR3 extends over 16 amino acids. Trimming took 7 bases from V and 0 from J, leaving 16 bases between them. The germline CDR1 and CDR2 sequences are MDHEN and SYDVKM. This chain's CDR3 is CASKLRAVYSNQPQHF. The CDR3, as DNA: TGTGCCAGCAAACTGCGGGCAGTCTATAGCAATCAGCCCCAGCATTTT.

CDR3 nucleotide sequence: TGTGCCTGGAGTAAGGGGCAATCCGGCGGAAACACCATATATTTT. It is translated as CAWSKGQSGGNTIYF. The chain has TRBV30 and TRBJ1-3; TRBD1 is a possible D gene (5 bases). V lost 2 bases and J lost 4, with 15 bases in between. Germline V gives CDR1 GTSNPN, CDR2 SVGIG (reference sequence). The CDR3 has 15 amino acids.

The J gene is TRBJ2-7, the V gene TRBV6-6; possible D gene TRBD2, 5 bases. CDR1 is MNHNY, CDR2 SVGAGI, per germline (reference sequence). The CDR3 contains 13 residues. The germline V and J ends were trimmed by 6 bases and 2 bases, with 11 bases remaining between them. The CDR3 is CASSQPGTYEQYF. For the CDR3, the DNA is TGTGCCAGCAGCCAACCGGGGACCTACGAGCAGTACTTC.